The 21 T cell receptor beta chains below come from one sample, sequenced in a study of shared clonotypes between healthy human individuals. The protocol was immunoSEQ multiplex PCR, while the TCRdb copy is restricted to in-frame clones and leaves out a portion. The table lists roughly 2 million clones, almost 96% of them singletons. The specimen was naive CD4+ T cells sorted from blood. The subset is: CD45RA+ positively selected. These receptors originate from a man younger than 35 in good health.

The V call is TRBV10-1, the J call TRBJ1-4; the D is unclear. Germline V gene data show CDR1 as WNHNN and CDR2 as SYGVQD (reference sequence). The CDR3 contains 11 residues. V was cut by 3 bases and J by 7 bases, with 3 bases left in between. CDR3 sequence (DNA): TGCGCCAGCAGTGATGGTGAAAAACTGTTTTTT. It is translated as CASSDGEKLFF.

Comments on this clone: The identical CDR3 is also encoded by other nucleotide sequences in the sample. The chain employs TRBV2 and TRBJ1-5; no reliable D call. The CDR3 extends over 13 amino acids. Per germline, CDR1 SNHLY and CDR2 FYNNEI. The ends were cut back, 7 bases at V and 0 bases at J, with 7 bases in the middle. The CDR3 nucleotides are TGTGCCAGCACCGGCTATAGCAATCAGCCCCAGCATTTT. This encodes CASTGYSNQPQHF.

The CDR3 is CASTSSGTRTSGGAVDTQYF. The CDR3 DNA follows: TGTGCCAGCACCTCTTCCGGCACACGGACTAGCGGGGGGGCGGTAGATACGCAGTATTTT. The chain links TRBV5-5 to TRBJ2-3; 15 nucleotides match TRBD2. The germline V gene has CDR1 SGHKS and CDR2 YYEKEE (reference sequence). The CDR3 totals 20 residues. V shed 6 bases, J shed 5 bases, and the junction held 19 bases outside the gene matches.

V is TRBV6-6 and J is TRBJ1-2; D not certain. This CDR3 comprises 15 residues. Germline V gene data show CDR1 as MNHNY and CDR2 as SVGAGI (reference sequence). V was cut by 0 bases and J by 3 bases, with 11 bases left in between. The CDR3 sequence: CASSYSIQLDYGYTF. In DNA form, the CDR3 reads TGTGCCAGCAGTTACTCGATACAGCTAGACTATGGCTACACCTTC.

The chain combines TRBV19 with TRBJ1-2, with 8 bases lining up with TRBD1. With 8 bases clipped from V and 6 bases from J, the junction kept 14 bases outside the gene matches. Germline V lookup: CDR1 LNHDA, CDR2 SQIVND (reference sequence). The CDR3 covers 15 residues. The CDR3 DNA sequence: TGTGCCAGTGCCCCACAGGGGGAGGGGAGTGATGGCTACACCTTC. This encodes CASAPQGEGSDGYTF.

This clone appeared a few times. This sample also contains other DNA sequences that code for the same CDR3. This chain uses TRBV5-1 with TRBJ1-2; 9 bases match TRBD1. Germline CDR1 and CDR2: SGHRS and YFSETQ. V was clipped by 3 bases and J by 6 bases; unmatched bases: 3. The CDR3 length is 13 residues. The CDR3 loop is CASSSGQGDGYTF. In nucleotides, the CDR3 is TGCGCCAGCAGCTCGGGACAGGGCGATGGCTACACCTTC.

This chain uses TRBV28 with TRBJ2-7, with TRBD1 matching 9 bases. The V gene's germline CDR1 is MDHEN and CDR2 SYDVKM. V trimming: 4 bases; J trimming: 3 bases; junction bases outside the gene matches: 13. The CDR3 sequence is 17 residues long. This CDR3 is CASSSGPGQGLFYEQYF. In DNA, the CDR3 is TGTGCCAGCAGTTCTGGTCCGGGACAGGGATTGTTCTACGAGCAGTACTTC.

In DNA form, the CDR3 reads TGTGCCAGCAGTGAACCCGGACCCCACGAGCAGTACTTC. It codes for CASSEPGPHEQYF. This chain links TRBV25-1 with TRBJ2-7; no clear D gene. With 2 bases removed from V and 5 bases from J, the gap between germline ends came to 10 bases. Germline V gene lookup returns CDR1 MGHDK and CDR2 SYGVNS. The CDR3 is 13 amino acids.

V usage is TRBV19 and J usage is TRBJ1-3; D is undetermined. The CDR3 runs to 14 residues. V lost 7 bases, J lost 1 base, and 11 bases lay in between. Germline loops: CDR1 LNHDA, CDR2 SQIVND (reference sequence). For the CDR3, the DNA is TGTGCCAGTAAGGAGGGTCAGTCTGGAAACACCATATATTTT. The encoded protein is CASKEGQSGNTIYF. Full variable domain (outside the CDR3, taken from reference TRBV19 and TRBJ1-3): DGGITQSPKYLFRKEGQNVTLSCEQNLNHDAMYWYRQDPGQGLRLIYYSQIVNDFQKGDIAEGYSVSREKKESFPLTVTSAQKNPTAFYLCASKEGQSGNTIYFGEGSWLTVV.

Concerning this clone: This sample also contains other DNA sequences that code for the same CDR3. This chain links TRBV15 with TRBJ2-7; D remains unclear. From germline, CDR1 is LNHNV and CDR2 YYDKDF (reference sequence). There are 14 residues in the CDR3. V lost 3 bases to trimming and J lost 0 bases, with 9 bases between them. The CDR3 loop reads CATSSGGSSYEQYF. The DNA of the CDR3 is TGTGCCACCAGCAGCGGCGGAAGCTCCTACGAGCAGTACTTC. The full variable domain, rest sourced from reference TRBV15 and TRBJ2-7, is DAMVIQNPRYQVTQFGKPVTLSCSQTLNHNVMYWYQQKSSQAPKLLFHYYDKDFNNEADTPDNFQSRRPNTSFCFLDIRSPGLGDTAMYLCATSSGGSSYEQYFGPGTRLTVT.

As for this clone: Other nucleotide sequences from this sample produce the same CDR3. The chain has TRBV5-1 and TRBJ2-7; D is unclear. The CDR3 runs 13 residues. V lost 2 bases and J lost 0, with 6 bases in between. The germline CDR1 and CDR2 sequences are SGHRS and YFSETQ. CDR3 protein: CASSFSSSYEQYF. CDR3 DNA: TGCGCCAGCAGCTTTAGCAGCTCCTACGAGCAGTACTTC.

A remark on this clone: A read error may produce the germline difference seen at one junction end. The rearrangement uses TRBV6-1 and TRBJ1-1; D is uncertain. This CDR3 comprises 14 residues. CDR1 MNHNS and CDR2 SASEGT come from the germline V gene. CDR3 DNA sequence: TGTGCCAGCAGTGAGGGTGACCTGAAAACTGAAGCTTTCTTT. The encoded protein is CASSEGDLKTEAFF.

This chain joins TRBV27 and TRBJ2-4, with D unresolved. This CDR3 contains 22 residues. V lost 6 bases to trimming and J lost 1 base, with 34 bases between them. Germline CDR1 and CDR2: MNHEY and SMNVEV (reference sequence). The CDR3 DNA follows: TGTGCCAGCAGCGTCGGGTTTGGACCTCTTAACAAACCCTCTCTTGCCAAAAACATTCAGTACTTC. Residues: CASSVGFGPLNKPSLAKNIQYF.

CDR3 protein: CASSSQTGVNQPQHF. In DNA form, the CDR3 reads TGTGCCAGCAGCTCGCAGACGGGGGTCAATCAGCCCCAGCATTTT. V and J are TRBV7-2 and TRBJ1-5, with D perhaps TRBD1 (5 bases). Trimming took off 4 bases at V and 3 bases at J, with 13 bases between the two ends. The CDR3 totals 15 residues. In germline, CDR1 is SGHTA, CDR2 FQGNSA.

To note about this clone: Other DNA sequences within the sample encode an identical CDR3. The chain is built from TRBV25-1 and TRBJ1-1; D ambiguous. The CDR3 runs 13 residues. V lost 1 base, J lost 4 bases, and 7 bases lay in between. Germline V gene lookup returns CDR1 MGHDK and CDR2 SYGVNS. The CDR3 here is CASSELGGTEAFF. CDR3 bases: TGTGCCAGCAGTGAATTGGGCGGCACTGAAGCTTTCTTT.

This chain joins TRBV5-1 and TRBJ2-5, with a weak D call TRBD1 (7 bases). The germline CDR1 and CDR2 sequences are SGHRS and YFSETQ. The germline V and J ends were trimmed by 6 bases and 5 bases, with 17 bases remaining between them. There are 14 residues in the CDR3. The CDR3: CASTPGGGMETQYF. CDR3 in DNA: TGCGCCAGCACTCCTGGAGGGGGCATGGAGACCCAGTACTTC.

This clone was detected only once. Other nucleotide sequences in the sample specify the same CDR3. The chain is built from TRBV6-1 and TRBJ2-7; D call uncertain. This CDR3 comprises 12 residues. The V end lost 4 bases, the J end lost 0 bases, and 4 bases lay between the germline ends. CDR1 is MNHNS, CDR2 SASEGT, per germline. The CDR3 DNA reads as TGTGCCAGCAGTGGCTCCTCCTACGAGCAGTACTTC. Encoded protein: CASSGSSYEQYF.

This clone was found once. The rearrangement uses TRBV6-5 and TRBJ2-7; maybe TRBD2 (6 bases). Trimming removed 2 bases at V and 2 bases at J, with 16 bases between. The CDR3 length is 16 residues. CDR1 is MNHEY, CDR2 SVGAGI, per germline. The CDR3 here is CASSYAGKVTPYEQYF. CDR3 nucleotide sequence: TGTGCCAGCAGTTACGCGGGGAAAGTTACCCCCTACGAGCAGTACTTC.

As for this clone: The same CDR3 is also encoded by other DNA sequences in this sample. V usage is TRBV5-1 and J usage is TRBJ2-7, with 8 bases that match TRBD1. V trimming: 0 bases; J trimming: 2 bases; junction bases outside the gene matches: 4. Per germline, CDR1 SGHRS and CDR2 YFSETQ. The CDR3 has 15 residues. The CDR3 loop reads CASSLVGQGAYEQYF. The CDR3 coding sequence is TGCGCCAGCAGCTTGGTAGGACAGGGCGCCTACGAGCAGTACTTC.

This clone was detected only a few times. The V call is TRBV7-8, the J call TRBJ2-4, with D possibly matching TRBD2 (5 bases). The CDR3 totals 13 residues. Germline CDR1 is SGHVS and CDR2 is FQNEAQ. V dropped 8 bases and J dropped 0 bases, with 8 bases sitting between them. The CDR3 coding sequence is TGTGCCAGCGAGGGAATAGCCAAAAACATTCAGTACTTC. It is translated as CASEGIAKNIQYF.

This chain links TRBV25-1 with TRBJ2-2; D perhaps matches TRBD1 (6 bases). Germline loops: CDR1 MGHDK, CDR2 SYGVNS. V was pared by 9 bases and J by 6 bases, with 20 bases between. The CDR3 sequence is 15 residues long. The CDR3 coding sequence is TGTGCCAGTACGGCACAGGGTCCGAAGGCCGGGGAGCTGTTTTTT. It specifies CASTAQGPKAGELFF. The full variable domain, its missing parts supplied by reference TRBV25-1 and TRBJ2-2, is EADIYQTPRYLVIGTGKKITLECSQTMGHDKMYWYQQDPGMELHLIHYSYGVNSTEKGDLSSESTVSRIRTEHFPLTLESARPSHTSQYLCASTAQGPKAGELFFGEGSRLTVL.